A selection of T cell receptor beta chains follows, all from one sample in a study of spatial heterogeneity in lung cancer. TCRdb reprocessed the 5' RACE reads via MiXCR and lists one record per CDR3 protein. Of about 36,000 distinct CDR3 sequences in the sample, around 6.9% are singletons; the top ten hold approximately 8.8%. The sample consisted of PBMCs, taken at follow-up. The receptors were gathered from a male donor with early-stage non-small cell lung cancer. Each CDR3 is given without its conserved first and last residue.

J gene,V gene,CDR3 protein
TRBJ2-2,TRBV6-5,ASRAGVTNTGELF
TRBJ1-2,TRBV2,ASSGQAGRGYT
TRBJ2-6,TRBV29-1,SVEDGLSGANVLT
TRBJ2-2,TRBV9,ASSGQHRVDTGELF
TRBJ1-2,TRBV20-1,SARPQGQGTGGYT
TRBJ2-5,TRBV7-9,ASSFKVDSWSQY
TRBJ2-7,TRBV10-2,ASSDPAGGTEQY
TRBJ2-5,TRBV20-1,SASPGEETQY
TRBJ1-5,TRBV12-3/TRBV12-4,ASSLLMEPQH
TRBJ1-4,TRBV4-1,ASRPVDLNEKLF
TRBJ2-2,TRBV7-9,ATQQGGNTGELF
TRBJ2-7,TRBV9,ASSVGTGASEQY
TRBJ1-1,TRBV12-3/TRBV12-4,ASSSQGHRYTEAF
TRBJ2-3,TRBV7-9,ASSPWTSGGTDTQY
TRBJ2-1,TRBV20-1,SARDPGQVNNEQF
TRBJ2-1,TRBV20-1,SAVLQGNEQF
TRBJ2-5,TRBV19,ASERGPGETQY
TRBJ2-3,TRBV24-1,ATSAGTGTDTQY
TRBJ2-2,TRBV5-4,ASSTGTSATNTGELF
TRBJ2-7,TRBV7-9,ASSPLYEQY
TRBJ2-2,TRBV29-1,SVAMNTGELF
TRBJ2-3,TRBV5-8,ASSWETGQTTDTQY
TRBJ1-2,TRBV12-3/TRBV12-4,ASSLGRRKSYGYT
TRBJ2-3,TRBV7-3,ASSASGQGTDTQY
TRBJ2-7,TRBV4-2,ASSQGDRGQEQY
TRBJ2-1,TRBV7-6,ASSLASARYDWNNEQF
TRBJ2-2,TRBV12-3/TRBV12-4,ASSLGPREDTGELF
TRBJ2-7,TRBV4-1,ASSPLPLGGPVYEQY
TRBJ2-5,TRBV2,ASSQGTSRKETQY
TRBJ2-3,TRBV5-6,ASSHRGVVDTQY
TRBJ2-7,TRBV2,ASGGTGRVSYEQY
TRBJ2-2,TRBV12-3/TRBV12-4,ASSSGFTGELF
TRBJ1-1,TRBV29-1,SVEGGLSLNTEAF
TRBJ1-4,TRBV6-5,ASSRTRQGRSSATNEKLF
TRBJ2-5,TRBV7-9,ASNPGQQETQY
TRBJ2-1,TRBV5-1,ASHPAGGYNEQF
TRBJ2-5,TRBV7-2,ASSPRGAQETQY
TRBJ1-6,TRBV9,ASNRQGPNSPLH
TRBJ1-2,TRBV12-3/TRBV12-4,ASSFKILDGYT
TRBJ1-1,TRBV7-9,ASSHWAYTEAF
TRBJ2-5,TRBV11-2,ASSFTSETQY
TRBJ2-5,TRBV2,ASSVTEETQY
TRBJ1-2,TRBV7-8,ASSFSGSTGTLYGYT
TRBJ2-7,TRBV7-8,ASSWGTSSVYEQY
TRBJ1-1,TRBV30,AWDRVGTEAF
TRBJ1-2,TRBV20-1,SARDLGQNYGYT
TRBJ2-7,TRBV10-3,AISEGLAATYEQY
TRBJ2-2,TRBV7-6,ASSLPTLLVSGELF
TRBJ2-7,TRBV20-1,SARDGGASYEQY
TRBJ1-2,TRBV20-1,SAGPTGVDGYT
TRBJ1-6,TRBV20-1,SARSVGPLH
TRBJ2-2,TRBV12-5,ASGLVEQGGELF
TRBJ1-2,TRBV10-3,AISDGDRGPGYT
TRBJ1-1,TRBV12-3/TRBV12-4,ASSWGFLNTEAF
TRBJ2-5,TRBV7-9,ASSSGRQETQY
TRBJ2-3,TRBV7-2,ASSLNGGPTTDTQY
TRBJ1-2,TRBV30,AWSIQGAGGYT
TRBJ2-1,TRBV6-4,ASSRGGHRSEQF
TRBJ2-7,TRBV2,ASSPALSSYEQY
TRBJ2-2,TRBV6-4,ASSDDSHTGELF